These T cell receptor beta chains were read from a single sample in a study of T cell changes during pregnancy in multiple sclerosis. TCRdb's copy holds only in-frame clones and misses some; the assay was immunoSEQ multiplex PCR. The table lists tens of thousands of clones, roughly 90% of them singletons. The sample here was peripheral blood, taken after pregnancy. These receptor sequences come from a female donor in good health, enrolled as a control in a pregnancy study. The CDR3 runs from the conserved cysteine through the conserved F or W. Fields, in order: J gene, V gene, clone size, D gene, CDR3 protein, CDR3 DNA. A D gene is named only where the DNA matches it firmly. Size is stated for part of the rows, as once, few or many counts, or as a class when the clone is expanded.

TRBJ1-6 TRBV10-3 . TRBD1 CAISGDRQRQPLHNSPLHF TGTGCCATCAGTGGGGACAGACAGCGACAACCACTTCATAATTCACCCCTCCACTTT
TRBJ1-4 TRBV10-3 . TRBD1 CAISEPGGPEKLFF TGTGCCATCAGTGAGCCAGGGGGCCCTGAAAAACTGTTTTTT
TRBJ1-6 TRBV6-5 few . CASSYGRSYNSPLHF TGTGCCAGCAGTTACGGCAGGTCCTATAATTCACCCCTCCACTTT
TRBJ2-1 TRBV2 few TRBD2 CASSPQRDPYNEQFF TGTGCCAGCAGCCCTCAGCGGGACCCCTACAATGAGCAGTTCTTC
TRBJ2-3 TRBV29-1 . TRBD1 CSVGGQGYRDTQYF TGCAGCGTTGGGGGACAGGGCTATAGAGATACGCAGTATTTT
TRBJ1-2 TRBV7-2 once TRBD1 CASSLITGEYGYTF TGTGCCAGCAGCTTAATAACAGGGGAGTATGGCTACACCTTC
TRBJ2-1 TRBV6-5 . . CASSANRVGEQFF TGTGCCAGCAGTGCCAACAGGGTAGGTGAGCAGTTCTTC
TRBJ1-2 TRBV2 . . CASSELGAAGYTF TGTGCCAGCAGTGAACTGGGGGCAGCTGGCTACACCTTC
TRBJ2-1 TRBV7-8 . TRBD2 CASSLAAGGGYNEQFF TGTGCCAGCAGCTTAGCGGCGGGGGGGGGCTACAATGAGCAGTTCTTC
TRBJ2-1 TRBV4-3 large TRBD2 CASSLGLADNEQFF TGCGCCAGCAGCCTGGGACTAGCAGACAATGAGCAGTTCTTC
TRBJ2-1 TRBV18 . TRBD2 CASSPLAGGLRNHNEQFF TGTGCCAGCTCACCACTAGCGGGAGGCCTCAGGAACCACAATGAGCAGTTCTTC
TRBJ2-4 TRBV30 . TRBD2 CAGTSGRADTSPVNIQYF TGTGCCGGTACTAGCGGGAGGGCCGACACCTCACCTGTAAATATTCAGTACTTC
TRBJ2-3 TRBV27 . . CASSLSRGDTQYF TGTGCCAGCAGTTTATCGAGGGGGGATACGCAGTATTTT
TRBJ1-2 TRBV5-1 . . CASSLEGANYGYTF TGCGCCAGCAGCTTGGAAGGGGCCAACTATGGCTACACCTTC
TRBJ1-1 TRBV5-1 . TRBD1 CASSQLLQGLNTEAFF TGCGCCAGCAGCCAACTGTTACAGGGGTTGAACACTGAAGCTTTCTTT
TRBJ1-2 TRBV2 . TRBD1 CASRDETGGYGYTF TGTGCCAGCAGGGACGAGACAGGGGGATATGGCTACACCTTC
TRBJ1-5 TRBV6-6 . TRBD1 CASRTGTGGSGQPQHF TGTGCCAGCAGAACCGGGACAGGGGGGTCGGGTCAGCCCCAGCATTTT
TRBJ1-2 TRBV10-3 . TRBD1 CAISPGTGTYGYTF TGTGCCATCAGTCCCGGGACAGGAACGTATGGCTACACCTTC
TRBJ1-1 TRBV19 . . CASSIGLENTEAFF TGTGCCAGTAGTATAGGGCTCGAGAACACTGAAGCTTTCTTT
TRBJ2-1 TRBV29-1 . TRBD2 CSVGSGNHNEQFF TGCAGCGTTGGGAGCGGGAACCACAATGAGCAGTTCTTC
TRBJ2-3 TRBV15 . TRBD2 CATSRAAGVTDTQYF TGTGCCACCAGCAGAGCAGCGGGGGTTACAGATACGCAGTATTTT
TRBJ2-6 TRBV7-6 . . CASSLESGAGANVLTF TGTGCCAGCAGCTTAGAATCAGGGGCTGGGGCCAACGTCCTGACTTTC
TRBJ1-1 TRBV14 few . CASSSTRLDTEAFF TGTGCCAGCAGCTCAACCAGGCTTGACACTGAAGCTTTCTTT
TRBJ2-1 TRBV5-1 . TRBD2 CASSAGLAAPGPYNEQFF TGCGCCAGCAGCGCCGGACTAGCGGCCCCGGGACCCTACAATGAGCAGTTCTTC
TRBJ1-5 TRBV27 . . CASSFSGGGGQPQHF TGTGCCAGCAGTTTCTCCGGGGGAGGGGGTCAGCCCCAGCATTTT
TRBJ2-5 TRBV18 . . CASSPEQETQYF TGTGCCAGCTCACCGGAGCAAGAGACCCAGTACTTC
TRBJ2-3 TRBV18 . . CASSPRGEGEDTQYF TGTGCCAGCTCACCAAGGGGGGAGGGAGAAGATACGCAGTATTTT
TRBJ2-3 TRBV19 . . CASSQGPVGTDTQYF TGTGCCAGTAGTCAGGGCCCGGTGGGCACAGATACGCAGTATTTT
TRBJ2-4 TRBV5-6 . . CASSSLDSTLAKNIQYF TGTGCCAGCAGCTCCCTCGACAGTACATTAGCCAAAAACATTCAGTACTTC
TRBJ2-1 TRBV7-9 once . CASSLAGRRYNEQFF TGTGCCAGCAGCTTAGCAGGCCGGAGGTACAATGAGCAGTTCTTC
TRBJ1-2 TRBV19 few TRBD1 CASGQRTGGDGYTF TGTGCCAGTGGCCAGAGGACAGGGGGCGATGGCTACACCTTC
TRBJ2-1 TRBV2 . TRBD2 CASRGSMGLAGTHRGNEQFF TGTGCCAGCAGGGGATCGATGGGGCTAGCGGGAACCCATCGGGGGAATGAGCAGTTCTTC